This is a list of T cell receptor beta chains from one sample in a study of blood T cell repertoires in COVID-19. Repertoires were generated with immunoSEQ multiplex PCR, while TCRdb's copy carries only in-frame clones and drops some. The sample has about 300,000 clones, 88% seen once. Sequenced sample: peripheral blood. Receptors were obtained from a woman in her 30s who had recovered from COVID-19. Both conserved end residues are part of each CDR3. Each record gives: V gene, D gene, clone size, J gene, CDR3 protein, CDR3 DNA. D genes are given only for firm matches. Rows may omit the clone size; those that give it use once, few, many or a size class.

V: TRBV28
D: -
size: -
J: TRBJ1-4
CDR3: CASSQGLSSTNEKLFF
DNA: TGTGCCAGCAGCCAGGGACTTTCTTCAACTAATGAAAAACTGTTTTTT

V: TRBV6-5
D: -
size: -
J: TRBJ2-5
CDR3: CAIKGLGGTQYF
DNA: TGTGCCATCAAAGGACTAGGGGGGACCCAGTACTTC

V: TRBV4-2
D: -
size: -
J: TRBJ1-4
CDR3: CASSQDLRSSSGEKLFF
DNA: TGTGCCAGCAGCCAAGATCTAAGAAGTTCATCCGGGGAAAAACTGTTTTTT

V: TRBV29-1
D: TRBD2
size: -
J: TRBJ2-6
CDR3: CSVEIGEGPGANVLTF
DNA: TGCAGCGTTGAGATTGGGGAGGGACCTGGGGCCAACGTCCTGACTTTC

V: TRBV11-2
D: -
size: -
J: TRBJ2-7
CDR3: CASSLDGYLYEQYF
DNA: TGTGCCAGCAGCTTAGACGGTTATCTCTACGAGCAGTACTTC

V: TRBV5-6
D: TRBD1
size: -
J: TRBJ2-7
CDR3: CASSSRQGWHEQYF
DNA: TGTGCCAGCAGTTCCCGACAGGGGTGGCACGAGCAGTACTTC

V: TRBV7-9
D: -
size: -
J: TRBJ2-2
CDR3: CASSRGLGDTGELFF
DNA: TGTGCCAGCAGCCGGGGACTGGGGGACACCGGGGAGCTGTTTTTT

V: TRBV28
D: -
size: many
J: TRBJ1-1
CDR3: CASRFGGNMNTEAFF
DNA: TGTGCCAGCCGCTTTGGGGGGAATATGAACACTGAAGCTTTCTTT

V: TRBV7-8
D: -
size: -
J: TRBJ2-3
CDR3: CASSLLWRARAQYF
DNA: TGTGCCAGCAGCTTGCTATGGCGGGCCCGGGCGCAGTATTTT

V: TRBV7-3
D: -
size: few
J: TRBJ2-5
CDR3: CASSPTTGTETQYF
DNA: TGTGCCAGCAGCCCTACGACAGGTACAGAGACCCAGTACTTC

V: TRBV5-5
D: TRBD1
size: -
J: TRBJ2-1
CDR3: CASSTDRGLYNEQFF
DNA: TGTGCCAGCAGCACAGACAGGGGGCTATACAATGAGCAGTTCTTC

V: TRBV29-1
D: -
size: -
J: TRBJ1-3
CDR3: CSVLDRPSGNTIYF
DNA: TGCAGCGTCCTAGACAGGCCCTCTGGAAACACCATATATTTT

V: TRBV15
D: -
size: -
J: TRBJ1-2
CDR3: CATSRDITQGPTYNYGYTF
DNA: TGTGCCACCAGCAGAGACATAACACAGGGACCGACTTATAACTATGGCTACACCTTC

V: TRBV11-2
D: -
size: -
J: TRBJ2-6
CDR3: CASSLALSGANVLTF
DNA: TGTGCCAGCAGCTTAGCCCTATCTGGGGCCAACGTCCTGACTTTC

V: TRBV5-1
D: -
size: -
J: TRBJ1-4
CDR3: CASSLTPRGSEKLFF
DNA: TGCGCCAGCAGCTTAACTCCCCGGGGGTCTGAAAAACTGTTTTTT

V: TRBV5-1
D: TRBD2
size: -
J: TRBJ2-1
CDR3: CASSLGGGPLSYNEQFF
DNA: TGCGCCAGCAGCTTGGGGGGGGGACCCCTCTCCTACAATGAGCAGTTCTTC

V: TRBV2
D: TRBD2
size: few
J: TRBJ2-5
CDR3: CASSEAGRLAVQETQYF
DNA: TGTGCCAGCAGTGAAGCGGGACGACTAGCGGTTCAAGAGACCCAGTACTTC

V: TRBV2
D: TRBD2
size: -
J: TRBJ2-2
CDR3: CASSGLALNTGELFF
DNA: TGTGCCAGCAGTGGACTAGCGCTGAACACCGGGGAGCTGTTTTTT

V: TRBV24-1
D: TRBD1
size: few
J: TRBJ1-1
CDR3: CAFPGDRGMNTEAFF
DNA: TGTGCCTTCCCTGGAGACAGGGGGATGAACACTGAAGCTTTCTTT

V: TRBV7-2
D: -
size: -
J: TRBJ2-7
CDR3: CASSLDGDEQYF
DNA: TGTGCCAGCAGCTTAGACGGGGACGAGCAGTACTTC

V: TRBV7-8
D: TRBD1
size: -
J: TRBJ2-7
CDR3: CASSLDRGRYEQYF
DNA: TGTGCCAGCAGCTTAGACAGGGGGCGGTACGAGCAGTACTTC

V: TRBV25-1
D: -
size: -
J: TRBJ2-7
CDR3: CASSEATYEQYF
DNA: TGTGCCAGCAGTGAGGCAACCTACGAGCAGTACTTC

V: TRBV6-5
D: -
size: -
J: TRBJ2-7
CDR3: CASTGEGKQYF
DNA: TGTGCCAGCACAGGGGAAGGAAAGCAGTACTTC

V: TRBV9
D: -
size: once
J: TRBJ1-1
CDR3: CASSVSGSGNTEAFF
DNA: TGTGCCAGCAGCGTATCAGGGTCGGGGAACACTGAAGCTTTCTTT

V: TRBV3-1/TRBV3-2
D: TRBD1
size: -
J: TRBJ1-6
CDR3: CASSGDRTNSPLHF
DNA: TGTGCCAGCAGCGGGGACAGGACAAATTCACCCCTCCACTTT

V: TRBV7-2
D: -
size: -
J: TRBJ2-1
CDR3: CASSLLGAIYNEQFF
DNA: TGTGCCAGCAGCTTACTGGGGGCGATATACAATGAGCAGTTCTTC

V: TRBV18
D: -
size: -
J: TRBJ1-5
CDR3: CASSVSGGQGQPQHF
DNA: TGTGCCAGCTCGGTATCGGGGGGGCAGGGTCAGCCCCAGCATTTT

V: TRBV19
D: -
size: -
J: TRBJ1-6
CDR3: CASLQARGESPLHF
DNA: TGTGCCAGTCTCCAGGCCAGGGGAGAATCACCCCTCCACTTT

V: TRBV5-4
D: -
size: -
J: TRBJ2-1
CDR3: CASNAGTEYNEQFF
DNA: TGTGCCAGCAACGCGGGGACAGAATACAATGAGCAGTTCTTC

V: TRBV5-4
D: -
size: -
J: TRBJ2-4
CDR3: CASSPKGLRAKNIQYF
DNA: TGTGCCAGCAGCCCTAAGGGACTCCGAGCCAAAAACATTCAGTACTTC

V: TRBV6-2/TRBV6-3
D: TRBD1
size: -
J: TRBJ2-7
CDR3: CASSPTTGVTSYEQYF
DNA: TGTGCCAGCAGTCCGACGACAGGGGTTACGTCCTACGAGCAGTACTTC

V: TRBV12-3/TRBV12-4
D: -
size: -
J: TRBJ2-1
CDR3: CASSFPLYNEQFF
DNA: TGTGCCAGCAGCTTCCCCCTATACAATGAGCAGTTCTTC

V: TRBV28
D: -
size: -
J: TRBJ1-2
CDR3: CATGGGYYGYTF
DNA: TGTGCCACCGGGGGAGGGTACTATGGCTACACCTTC

V: TRBV6-1
D: TRBD1
size: -
J: TRBJ2-2
CDR3: CASSVRGTGDSGELFF
DNA: TGTGCCAGCAGTGTCCGCGGGACAGGGGATTCCGGGGAGCTGTTTTTT

V: TRBV5-4
D: -
size: few
J: TRBJ2-1
CDR3: CASSSHGGTYNEQFF
DNA: TGTGCCAGCAGCTCACACGGCGGTACCTACAATGAGCAGTTCTTC

V: TRBV19
D: -
size: -
J: TRBJ1-2
CDR3: CASSIRENYGYTF
DNA: TGTGCCAGTAGTATAAGGGAGAACTATGGCTACACCTTC

V: TRBV29-1
D: TRBD2
size: -
J: TRBJ2-5
CDR3: CSVNPSGGLGTQYF
DNA: TGCAGCGTTAACCCTAGCGGGGGATTGGGGACCCAGTACTTC

V: TRBV2
D: -
size: -
J: TRBJ1-2
CDR3: CASIYIANYGYTF
DNA: TGTGCCAGTATATATATAGCTAACTATGGCTACACCTTC

V: TRBV2
D: -
size: -
J: TRBJ1-3
CDR3: CASSGTGNSGNTIYF
DNA: TGTGCCAGCAGTGGAACAGGAAACTCTGGAAACACCATATATTTT

V: TRBV2
D: -
size: -
J: TRBJ1-5
CDR3: CASGGQNNQPQHF
DNA: TGTGCCAGCGGGGGCCAGAACAATCAGCCCCAGCATTTT

V: TRBV11-2
D: -
size: -
J: TRBJ1-1
CDR3: CASSARLGDTEAFF
DNA: TGTGCCAGCAGCGCCAGGTTAGGGGACACTGAAGCTTTCTTT

V: TRBV28
D: -
size: once
J: TRBJ1-6
CDR3: CASHPPVSRGNSPLHF
DNA: TGTGCCAGCCACCCCCCCGTTTCGAGAGGGAATTCACCCCTCCACTTT

V: TRBV19
D: -
size: -
J: TRBJ1-2
CDR3: CASSIRGNGYGYTF
DNA: TGTGCCAGTAGTATACGAGGGAACGGCTATGGCTACACCTTC

V: TRBV5-1
D: -
size: -
J: TRBJ1-1
CDR3: CASSSQGNTEAFF
DNA: TGCGCCAGCAGCTCACAGGGGAACACTGAAGCTTTCTTT

V: TRBV7-9
D: TRBD2
size: -
J: TRBJ2-7
CDR3: CASSPGIGTSLYEQYF
DNA: TGTGCCAGCAGCCCCGGGATTGGGACTAGCTTGTACGAGCAGTACTTC

V: TRBV4-3
D: -
size: -
J: TRBJ1-2
CDR3: CASSQDQGPQGYTF
DNA: TGCGCCAGCAGCCAAGATCAGGGGCCCCAGGGCTACACCTTC

V: TRBV7-8
D: -
size: -
J: TRBJ2-3
CDR3: CASSATGVTGADTQYF
DNA: TGTGCCAGCAGCGCAACAGGGGTTACGGGGGCAGATACGCAGTATTTT

V: TRBV10-2
D: -
size: once
J: TRBJ2-1
CDR3: CASMAGNNEQFF
DNA: TGCGCCAGCATGGCAGGGAACAATGAGCAGTTCTTC

V: TRBV7-2
D: -
size: -
J: TRBJ2-7
CDR3: CASSPIRGYEQYF
DNA: TGTGCCAGCAGCCCTATAAGGGGTTACGAGCAGTACTTC

V: TRBV9
D: -
size: once
J: TRBJ1-3
CDR3: CASSGRGNTIYF
DNA: TGTGCCAGCAGCGGTCGGGGAAACACCATATATTTT

V: TRBV6-1
D: TRBD2
size: -
J: TRBJ2-1
CDR3: CASSGLGLADYNEQFF
DNA: TGTGCCAGCAGTGGACTGGGACTAGCGGATTACAATGAGCAGTTCTTC

V: TRBV24-1
D: TRBD2
size: -
J: TRBJ2-1
CDR3: CATSDAGTSGENEQFF
DNA: TGTGCCACCAGTGATGCCGGGACTAGCGGGGAAAATGAGCAGTTCTTC